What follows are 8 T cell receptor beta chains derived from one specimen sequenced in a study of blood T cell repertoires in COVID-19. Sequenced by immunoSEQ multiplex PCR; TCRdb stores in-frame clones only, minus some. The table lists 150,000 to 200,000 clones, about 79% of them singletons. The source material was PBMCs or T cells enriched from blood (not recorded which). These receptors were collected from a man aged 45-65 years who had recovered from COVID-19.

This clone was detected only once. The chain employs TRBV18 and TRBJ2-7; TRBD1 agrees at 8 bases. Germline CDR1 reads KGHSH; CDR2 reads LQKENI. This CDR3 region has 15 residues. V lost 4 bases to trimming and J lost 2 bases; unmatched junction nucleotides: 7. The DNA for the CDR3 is TGTGCCAGCTCACAGGCTCCGGGACAGGCCTACGAGCAGTACTTC. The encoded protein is CASSQAPGQAYEQYF.

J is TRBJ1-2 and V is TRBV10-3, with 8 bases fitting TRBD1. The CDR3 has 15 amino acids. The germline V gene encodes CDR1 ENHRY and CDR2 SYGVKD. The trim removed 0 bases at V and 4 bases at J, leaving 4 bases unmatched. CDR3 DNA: TGTGCCATCAGTGAGTCGGGACAGGAGGCCTATGGCTACACCTTC. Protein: CAISESGQEAYGYTF.

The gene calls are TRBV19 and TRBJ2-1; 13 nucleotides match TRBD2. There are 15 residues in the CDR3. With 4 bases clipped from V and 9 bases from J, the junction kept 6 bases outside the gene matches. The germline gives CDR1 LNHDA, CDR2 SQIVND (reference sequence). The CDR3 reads CASSKGTSGAGEQFF. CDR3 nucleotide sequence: TGTGCCAGTAGTAAGGGGACTAGCGGGGCGGGTGAGCAGTTCTTC.

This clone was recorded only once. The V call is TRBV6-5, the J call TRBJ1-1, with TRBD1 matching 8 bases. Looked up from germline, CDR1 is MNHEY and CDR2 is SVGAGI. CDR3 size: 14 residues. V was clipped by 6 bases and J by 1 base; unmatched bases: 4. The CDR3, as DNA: TGTGCCAGCAGCACGGACAGGGCGAACACTGAAGCTTTCTTT. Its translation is CASSTDRANTEAFF.

The CDR3, as DNA: TGTGCCAGCAGCGGAGGGACCCTCCACTTT. It codes for CASSGGTLHF. V is TRBV7-9 and J is TRBJ1-6; no definite D call. The CDR3 consists of 10 residues. Per germline, CDR1 SEHNR and CDR2 FQNEAQ (reference sequence). Trimming took 5 bases from V and 14 from J, leaving 7 bases between them.

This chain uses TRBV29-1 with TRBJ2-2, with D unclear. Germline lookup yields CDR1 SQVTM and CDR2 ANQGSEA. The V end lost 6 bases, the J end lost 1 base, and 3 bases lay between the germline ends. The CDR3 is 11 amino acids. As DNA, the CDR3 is TGCAGCGTCAAGAACACCGGGGAGCTGTTTTTT. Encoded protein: CSVKNTGELFF.

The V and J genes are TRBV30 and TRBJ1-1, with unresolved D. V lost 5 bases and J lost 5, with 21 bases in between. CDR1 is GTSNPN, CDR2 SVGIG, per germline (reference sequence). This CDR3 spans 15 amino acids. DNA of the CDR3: TGTGCCTGGGACAAAAAAATCCAGTCCCCTACTGAAGCTTTCTTT. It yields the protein CAWDKKIQSPTEAFF.

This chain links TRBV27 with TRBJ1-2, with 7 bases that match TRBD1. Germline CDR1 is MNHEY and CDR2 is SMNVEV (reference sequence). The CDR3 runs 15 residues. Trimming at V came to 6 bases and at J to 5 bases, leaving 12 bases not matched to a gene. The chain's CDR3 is CASRTQQGRRYGYTF. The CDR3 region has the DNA TGTGCCAGCAGAACCCAACAGGGGAGGAGGTATGGCTACACCTTC.